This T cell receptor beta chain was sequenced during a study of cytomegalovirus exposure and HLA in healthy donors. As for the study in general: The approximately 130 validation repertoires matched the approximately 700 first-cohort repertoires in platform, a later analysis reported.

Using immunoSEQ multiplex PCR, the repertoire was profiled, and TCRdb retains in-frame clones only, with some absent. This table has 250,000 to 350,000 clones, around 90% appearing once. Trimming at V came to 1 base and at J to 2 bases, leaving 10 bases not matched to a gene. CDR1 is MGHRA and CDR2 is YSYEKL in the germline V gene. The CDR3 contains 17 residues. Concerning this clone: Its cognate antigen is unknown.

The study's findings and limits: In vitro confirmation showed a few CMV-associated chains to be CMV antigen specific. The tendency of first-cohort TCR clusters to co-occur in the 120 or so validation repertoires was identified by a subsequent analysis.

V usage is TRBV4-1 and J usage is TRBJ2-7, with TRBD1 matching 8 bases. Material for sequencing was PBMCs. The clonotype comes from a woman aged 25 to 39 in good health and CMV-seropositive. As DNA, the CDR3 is TGCGCCAGCAGCCAAGGGCAGGCGACAGGGGTCCCCTACGAGCAGTACTTC. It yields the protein CASSQGQATGVPYEQYF.